What follows are 27 T cell receptor beta chains derived from one specimen sequenced in a study of T cell repertoires in cytomegalovirus infection. TCRdb re-called the reads through MiXCR, storing one row per CDR3 protein. The sample gives some 350,000 distinct CDR3 sequences, 15% to 20% of which show up once; less than 9.5% is in the top ten. What was sequenced was PBMCs. These receptors came from a human donor in good health (CMV status not recorded). Some clones in this sample may be carry-over from other donors' samples.

This chain connects TRBV4-2 to TRBJ2-1, with 9 bases that match TRBD2. V shed 7 bases and J 6 bases; nucleotides not matched to a gene: 7. This CDR3 region has 14 residues. CDR1 and CDR2 from the germline V gene are LGHNA and YNFKEQ. The CDR3 DNA reads TGTGCCAGCATGGGACTAGCCCGCGGCAATGAGCAGTTCTTC. Translation gives CASMGLARGNEQFF.

The chain recombines TRBV7-9 with TRBJ1-5, with TRBD1 identical over 8 bases. The CDR3 consists of 15 residues. The J segment lost 3 bases and the V segment lost 6 bases, leaving 7 bases of the junction unmatched. Per germline, CDR1 SEHNR and CDR2 FQNEAQ (reference sequence). The CDR3, as DNA: TGTGCCAGCAGTCGTGGACAGGGCCACAATCAGCCCCAGCATTTT. This gives the protein CASSRGQGHNQPQHF.

This clonotype was observed many times. The rearrangement joins TRBV7-2 to TRBJ1-1, with 8 positions matching TRBD1. With 0 bases clipped from V and 4 bases from J, the junction kept 10 bases outside the gene matches. CDR3 length: 17 amino acids. The germline V gene has CDR1 SGHTA and CDR2 FQGNSA. The CDR3 loop is CASSLAATGERSTEAFF. The CDR3 nucleotides read TGTGCCAGCAGCTTAGCCGCGACAGGGGAGAGGAGCACTGAAGCTTTCTTT.

The J gene is TRBJ2-7, the V gene TRBV20-1, with TRBD2 as a possible D gene (5 bases). The CDR3 has 14 residues. CDR1 and CDR2 from the germline V gene are DFQATT and SNEGSKA (reference sequence). V was pared by 5 bases and J by 0 bases, with 14 bases between. CDR3 amino acids: CSASPSGNSYEQYF. CDR3 DNA sequence: TGCAGTGCTTCTCCAAGCGGCAACTCCTACGAGCAGTACTTC.

The rearrangement uses TRBV6-6 and TRBJ2-7, with D tentatively TRBD1 (6 bases). This CDR3 is 16 amino acids long. CDR1 and CDR2 from the germline V gene are MNHNY and SVGAGI (reference sequence). The V and J ends lost 2 bases and 0 bases respectively, with 14 bases between them. CDR3 bases: TGTGCCAGCAGTTACCGGGACAACCGTTACTCCTACGAGCAGTACTTC. Its protein product is CASSYRDNRYSYEQYF.

V is TRBV20-1 and J is TRBJ1-3, with unresolved D. The CDR3 sequence is 13 residues long. Germline V lookup: CDR1 DFQATT, CDR2 SNEGSKA (reference sequence). Trimming shortened V by 5 bases and J by 3 bases, and 11 bases separated the two germline ends. CDR3 sequence reads: CSAPGRFGNTIYF. For the CDR3, the DNA is TGCAGTGCTCCCGGCAGATTTGGAAACACCATATATTTT.

This clonotype occurred a few times. V and J are TRBV5-5 and TRBJ1-5, with 12 bases aligning to TRBD1. With V trimmed by 4 bases and J by 6 bases, 8 bases remained unmatched. CDR1 and CDR2 from the germline V gene are SGHKS and YYEKEE (reference sequence). The CDR3 is made up of 16 amino acids. CDR3 loop: CASSRGTGGIGQPQHF. The CDR3 DNA follows: TGTGCCAGCAGCCGGGGGACAGGGGGCATTGGTCAGCCCCAGCATTTT.

The chain uses TRBV7-8 and TRBJ1-1; 7 positions match TRBD1. The trim removed 6 bases at V and 0 bases at J, leaving 7 bases unmatched. Germline values: CDR1 SGHVS, CDR2 FQNEAQ. CDR3 length equals 15 residues. CDR3 sequence reads: CASSFLGGVNTEAFF. The CDR3 DNA sequence: TGTGCCAGCAGTTTTCTAGGGGGCGTGAACACTGAAGCTTTCTTT.

In its sample, this clonotype was seen a few times. The genes are TRBV12-3 or TRBV12-4 and TRBJ1-5; D is uncertain. The CDR3 consists of 13 residues. V was cut by 0 bases and J by 7 bases, with 7 bases left in between. The CDR3 DNA reads TGTGCCAGCAGTTTAGCCGGAAAACAGCCCCAGCATTTT. Protein: CASSLAGKQPQHF.

The V and J genes are TRBV10-3 and TRBJ1-3, with TRBD1 matching over 7 bases. From germline, CDR1 is ENHRY and CDR2 SYGVKD. The CDR3 consists of 15 residues. J lost 0 bases, V lost 4 bases, and 3 bases had no gene match. In DNA form, the CDR3 reads TGTGCCATCAGTGGACAGGGCCTCTCTGGAAACACCATATATTTT. This translates into CAISGQGLSGNTIYF.

This clonotype was found many times. The V and J genes are TRBV7-2 and TRBJ2-2; D unclear. Trimming took off 3 bases at V and 0 bases at J, with 14 bases between the two ends. From germline, CDR1 is SGHTA and CDR2 FQGNSA. CDR3 size: 17 residues. The CDR3 sequence is CASSFTGLVTNTGELFF. CDR3 DNA sequence: TGTGCCAGCAGCTTTACCGGCCTGGTCACGAACACCGGGGAGCTGTTTTTT.

This clonotype was recorded a few times. The chain uses TRBV7-2 and TRBJ1-2; D is possibly TRBD1 (5 bases). This CDR3 is 14 amino acids long. Germline CDR1 reads SGHTA; CDR2 reads FQGNSA. Trimming took off 7 bases at V and 4 bases at J, with 16 bases between the two ends. This CDR3 is CASILSGGVYGYTF. CDR3 nucleotide sequence: TGTGCCAGCATCCTGTCGGGGGGGGTCTATGGCTACACCTTC.

Details on this clonotype: This clone may be a read error of a much larger clone one base away. The V and J genes are TRBV7-6 and TRBJ2-7; weak D call: TRBD1 (5 bases). V lost 4 bases to trimming and J lost 1 base, with 17 bases between them. There are 16 residues in the CDR3. Germline assignment: CDR1 SGHVS and CDR2 FNYEAQ. The CDR3 protein is CASSSSSGLLSYEQYF. CDR3 bases: TGTGCCAGCAGCTCCTCGTCAGGGTTGCTGTCCTACGAGCAGTACTTC.

The table lists this clonotype with many counts. V and J are TRBV6-2 or TRBV6-3 and TRBJ1-2; 8 nucleotides match TRBD1. The CDR3 length is 14 residues. Germline V gene lookup returns CDR1 MNHEY and CDR2 SVGEGT. J was trimmed by 7 bases and V by 5 bases; bases with no gene match: 9. The CDR3 protein is CASSTRTGNSGYTF. The CDR3 region has the DNA TGTGCCAGCAGTACTCGGACAGGGAATAGTGGCTACACCTTC.

V gene TRBV12-3 or TRBV12-4 combines with J gene TRBJ1-2; TRBD1 might be the D (6 bases). Trimming removed 6 bases from V and 8 bases from J, with 16 bases in between. The CDR3 totals 13 residues. CDR3 residues: CASSQDRIRGYTF. In DNA, the CDR3 is TGTGCCAGCAGCCAGGACAGAATTAGAGGCTACACCTTC.

The V call is TRBV6-1, the J call TRBJ1-5; D gene uncertain. Trimming left V 7 bases short and J 0 bases short, with 13 bases between. CDR1 and CDR2 from the germline V gene are MNHNS and SASEGT. The CDR3 is made up of 15 amino acids. CDR3 in amino acids: CASTEGTLSNQPQHF. The CDR3 nucleotides are TGTGCCAGCACCGAGGGCACCCTTAGCAATCAGCCCCAGCATTTT.

The chain recombines TRBV19 with TRBJ1-2; 10 bases match TRBD1. This CDR3 is built from 16 residues. The trim removed 9 bases at V and 3 bases at J, leaving 13 bases unmatched. Germline V lookup: CDR1 LNHDA, CDR2 SQIVND (reference sequence). The CDR3 DNA is TGTGCCAGACATCGCCTGGGACAGGGGCGCTACTATGGCTACACCTTC. Residues: CARHRLGQGRYYGYTF.

This clonotype came up many times. J is TRBJ1-6 and V is TRBV11-1; tentatively, D is TRBD1 (6 bases). V was pared by 5 bases and J by 7 bases, with 15 bases between. Germline V gene data show CDR1 as SGHAT and CDR2 as FQDESV (reference sequence). The CDR3 covers 15 residues. The CDR3 is CASSSTGTSNSPLHF. The DNA of the CDR3 is TGTGCCAGCAGCAGTACCGGGACATCAAATTCACCCCTCCACTTT.

The chain uses TRBV7-2 and TRBJ2-5, with 9 bases aligning to TRBD1. The CDR3 contains 16 residues. The germline V gene encodes CDR1 SGHTA and CDR2 FQGNSA. V was clipped by 2 bases and J by 5 bases; unmatched bases: 9. CDR3 protein: CASSLNTGGAVETQYF. The CDR3 DNA sequence: TGTGCCAGCAGCTTAAACACAGGGGGCGCCGTGGAGACCCAGTACTTC.

This clonotype appeared many times. The rearrangement joins TRBV6-2 or TRBV6-3 to TRBJ2-7, with a tentative D call TRBD1 (6 bases). CDR3 length: 13 residues. Looked up from germline, CDR1 is MNHEY and CDR2 is SVGEGT. V was pared by 7 bases and J by 1 base, with 11 bases between. CDR3 residues: CASKSGASYEQYF. DNA for the CDR3: TGTGCCAGCAAGTCAGGGGCATCCTACGAGCAGTACTTC.

This clonotype showed up just a few times. J is TRBJ2-7 and V is TRBV5-1; TRBD1 agrees at 7 bases. V trimming: 3 bases; J trimming: 3 bases; junction bases outside the gene matches: 15. This CDR3 spans 17 amino acids. The germline gives CDR1 SGHRS, CDR2 YFSETQ. The CDR3: CASSSTGEFNYYYEQYF. CDR3 coding DNA: TGCGCCAGCAGCTCAACAGGGGAGTTCAACTACTACTACGAGCAGTACTTC.

There are many counts of this clonotype. J is TRBJ1-5 and V is TRBV2, with TRBD1 matching 8 bases. The CDR3 has 16 amino acids. Per the germline V gene, CDR1 is SNHLY and CDR2 is FYNNEI. The junction had 10 bases not matched to a gene; V was cut back by 4 bases and J by 5 bases. CDR3 loop: CASSAFGGQEDQPQHF. The CDR3 DNA reads as TGTGCCAGCAGTGCTTTCGGGGGACAGGAGGATCAGCCCCAGCATTTT.

This clonotype has more than one count but fewer than ten. The chain links TRBV12-5 to TRBJ1-1; no firm D call. V was trimmed by 0 bases and J by 1 base, leaving 9 bases between them. The CDR3 runs 15 residues. Per the germline V gene, CDR1 is LGHNT and CDR2 is FRNRAP. The CDR3 protein is CASGLVLGGNTEAFF. The CDR3 nucleotides read TGTGCTAGTGGTTTGGTACTAGGTGGGAACACTGAAGCTTTCTTT.

V usage is TRBV10-3 and J usage is TRBJ2-7; weak D call: TRBD1 (6 bases). CDR1 is ENHRY and CDR2 is SYGVKD in the germline V gene. The CDR3 has 16 amino acids. The germline V and J ends were trimmed by 5 bases and 1 base, with 18 bases remaining between them. The chain's CDR3 is CAISNHGQWGSYEQYF. In DNA, the CDR3 is TGTGCCATCAGTAACCACGGACAGTGGGGGTCCTACGAGCAGTACTTC.

The chain recombines TRBV4-2 with TRBJ1-4; D is possibly TRBD1 (5 bases). Germline V lookup: CDR1 LGHNA, CDR2 YNFKEQ. V was clipped by 0 bases and J by 6 bases, with 14 bases between them. The CDR3 is 16 amino acids. The CDR3 reads CASSQDLGRGDEKLFF. CDR3 nucleotide sequence: TGTGCCAGCAGCCAAGATCTGGGGAGGGGTGATGAAAAACTGTTTTTT.

This clonotype was picked up many times. The V and J genes are TRBV7-2 and TRBJ2-5; 12 nucleotides agree with TRBD2. Germline values: CDR1 SGHTA, CDR2 FQGNSA. The V segment lost 5 bases and the J segment 2 bases; nucleotides outside the gene matches: 6. The CDR3 spans 16 residues. The CDR3 sequence: CASSLSTSGGQETQYF. DNA for the CDR3: TGTGCCAGCAGCCTCTCGACTAGCGGGGGTCAAGAGACCCAGTACTTC.

The CDR3 sequence: CASSPIVGTVHGYTF. Written as DNA, the CDR3 is TGTGCCAGCAGCCCGATCGTCGGTACGGTCCATGGCTACACCTTC. The V gene is TRBV5-5, the J gene TRBJ1-2, with D unclear. CDR3 length equals 15 residues. CDR1 is SGHKS, CDR2 YYEKEE, per germline (reference sequence). V dropped 4 bases and J dropped 6 bases, with 19 bases sitting between them.